This TCR beta chain originates from a study of blood T cell repertoires in COVID-19 (dated by TCRdb to 2020 to 2022). Background for the entire study: Samples from collaborators originated in the United States, Italy and Spain and spanned both the acute and convalescent phases of COVID-19. HLA class I and class II types, where available, came from metadata supplied by the sample provider rather than from assay-based typing. The samples were drawn from the first 160 participants of the ongoing ImmuneRACE study and from 1,200 or so subjects provided by 6 global collaborators. The material from the prospective study consisted of cDNA or gDNA derived from T cells, B-cell-depleted T cells, or PBMCs. The dataset comprised deeply sampled blood TCRbeta repertoires from subjects exposed to, actively infected with, or recovered from COVID-19. The repertoires were released in a freely available public database intended as a resource for research on the immune response to SARS-CoV-2. Sample metadata almost always included a de-identified subject ID, COVID-19 status, age in years and sex.

Participants in the prospective study were enrolled through a virtual design, were aged roughly 18 to 95 years, and lived in approximately 25 United States geographic areas. To assign participants to cohorts, the prospective study relied on clinical history that participants themselves reported in a screening survey and a study questionnaire. Recovered participants in ImmuneRACE Cohort 3 were defined by two consecutive negative NP/OP PCR tests, clearance by a healthcare professional, or resolution of symptoms. Mobile phlebotomists in the prospective study collected whole blood, serum and a nasopharyngeal or oropharyngeal swab from every participant. Participants in the prospective study had the option to provide additional blood draws and questionnaires over a roughly 2-month period. Blood samples from the prospective study were shipped frozen or at room temperature prior to DNA extraction. A remark on this clone: What this receptor recognizes is not known. There are no base qualities to consult, and no much larger clone falls within one base.

The immunoSEQ Assay, a bias-controlled multiplex PCR, was used to amplify TCRbeta CDR3 regions from genomic DNA. From the authors' description of their analysis: Within the assay, amplification of reference gene primers was used to estimate how many nucleated cells each sample contained. To quantify the absolute abundance of each unique TCRbeta CDR3 rearrangement, sequence reads were collapsed and filtered. Productive Simpson clonality was computed per sample as the square root of Simpson's diversity index over productive rearrangements. Sourced from immuneACCESS, this table was stored by TCRdb with only in-frame sequences that have V and J called. A share of the clones is absent; for the studies checked, an unresolved V gene accounts for under half, and the remainder has no known explanation. The V and J calls and the clone size are those of that table, but D and trimming were determined from the DNA. This sample gives about 220,000 clones in total; 65% to 85% of them show up just once. The leading ten clones occupy about 7% of the sample.

Paper-wide results and their limitations: How much clinical and demographic metadata was included differed by source and by participant, and the metadata was provided uncurated.

Trimming removed 5 bases from V and 6 bases from J, leaving 29 bases between the germline ends. The germline V gene (reference sequence) gives CDR1 as SEHNR and CDR2 as FQNEAQ. CDR3 length: 19 amino acids, cysteine to phenylalanine. Only the CDR3 DNA stays, 57 bases, in frame from base 1. The TCR originated in a woman aged 40 to 50 who had recovered from COVID-19. The sequenced sample consisted of PBMCs or T cells enriched from blood (not recorded which). In this chain, TRBV7-9 is recombined with TRBJ2-4; the D gene is perhaps TRBD1, from 5 matching bases. The DNA sequence reads TGTGCCAGCAGCCAATTCGGCAGGGCGGAATGGAGTGAACGAAACATTCAGTACTTC. Its protein product is CASSQFGRAEWSERNIQYF.